This paragraph covers one T cell receptor (beta chain) sequence. Other DNA sequences from this sample encode an identical CDR3 as well. This sample is drawn from a study of blood T cell repertoires in COVID-19. Background on the study: Whether acute or convalescent, the COVID-19 samples came from the United States, Italy and Spain.

The length of the CDR3 is 14 residues. V shed 0 bases and J shed 0 bases, with 5 bases lying between them. CDR1 and CDR2 (germline): SGHRS, YFSETQ. Assay: immunoSEQ multiplex PCR; the TCRdb copy retains only in-frame clones and omits some. The data show roughly 270,000 clones, around 84% seen once. Sequenced input: PBMCs or T cells enriched from blood (not recorded which). The receptor was derived from a man aged 40-50 years who had been exposed to COVID-19. The V call is TRBV5-1, the J call TRBJ2-3; D uncertain. CDR3 amino acids: CASSLGSSTDTQYF. CDR3 in DNA: TGCGCCAGCAGCTTGGGTTCTAGCACAGATACGCAGTATTTT.